This T cell receptor beta chain emerged from a study of blood T cells in healthy people across ages. The authors ran a second PCR of 7 to 11 cycles using a sample-barcoded 5' primer and a J-beta primer mix. TCRdb reanalysed the 5' RACE reads using MiXCR and keeps one entry per CDR3 protein. The sample yields 700,000 to 1,000,000 distinct CDR3 sequences, 44% seen once. In germline, CDR1 is MNHNS, CDR2 SASEGT. V lost 2 bases to trimming and J lost 8 bases, with 19 bases between them. The CDR3 contains 16 residues. This chain connects TRBV6-1 to TRBJ2-1; the D gene is possibly TRBD2 (6 bases). This TCR derives from a man aged 55-75 years in good health. The sample comprised blood. The CDR3 DNA reads as TGTGCCAGCAGTGAATGGGGCGGGACTGGAGGCGATGAGCAGTTCTTC. Protein: CASSEWGGTGGDEQFF.